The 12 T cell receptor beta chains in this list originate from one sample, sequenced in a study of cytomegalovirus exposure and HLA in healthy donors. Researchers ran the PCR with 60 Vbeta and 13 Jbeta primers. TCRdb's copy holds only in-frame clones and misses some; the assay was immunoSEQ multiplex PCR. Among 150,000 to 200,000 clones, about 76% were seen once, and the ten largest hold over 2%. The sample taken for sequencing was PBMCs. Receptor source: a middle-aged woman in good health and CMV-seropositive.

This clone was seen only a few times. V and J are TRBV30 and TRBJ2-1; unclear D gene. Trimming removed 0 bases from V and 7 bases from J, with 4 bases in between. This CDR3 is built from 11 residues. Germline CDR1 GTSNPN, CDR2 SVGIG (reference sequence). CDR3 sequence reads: CAWSVRNEQFF. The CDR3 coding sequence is TGTGCCTGGAGTGTACGGAATGAGCAGTTCTTC.

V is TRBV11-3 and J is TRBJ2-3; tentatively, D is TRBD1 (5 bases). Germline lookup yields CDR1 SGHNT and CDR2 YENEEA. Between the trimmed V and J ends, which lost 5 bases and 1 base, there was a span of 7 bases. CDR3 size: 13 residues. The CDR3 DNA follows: TGTGCCAGCAGCCAACAGGGCACAGATACGCAGTATTTT. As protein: CASSQQGTDTQYF.

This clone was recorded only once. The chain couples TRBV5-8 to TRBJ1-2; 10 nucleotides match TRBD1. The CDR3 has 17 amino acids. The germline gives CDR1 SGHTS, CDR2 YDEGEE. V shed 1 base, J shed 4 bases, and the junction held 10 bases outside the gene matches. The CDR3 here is CASSLKVGTGAIYGYTF. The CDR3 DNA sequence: TGTGCCAGCAGCTTGAAGGTTGGGACAGGGGCGATCTATGGCTACACCTTC.

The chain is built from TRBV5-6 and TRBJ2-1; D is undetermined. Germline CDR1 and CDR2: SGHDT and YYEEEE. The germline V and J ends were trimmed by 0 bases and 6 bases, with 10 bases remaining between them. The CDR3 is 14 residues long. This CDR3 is CASSLDFPGNEQFF. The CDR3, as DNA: TGTGCCAGCAGCTTGGACTTCCCCGGCAATGAGCAGTTCTTC.

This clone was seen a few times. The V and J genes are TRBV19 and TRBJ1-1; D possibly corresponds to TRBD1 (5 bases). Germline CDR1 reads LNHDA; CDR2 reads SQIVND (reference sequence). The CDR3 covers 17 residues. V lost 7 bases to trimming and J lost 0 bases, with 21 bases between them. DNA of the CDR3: TGTGCCAGTACTCTCCAGGGTGGAATCCTCATGAACACTGAAGCTTTCTTT. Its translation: CASTLQGGILMNTEAFF.

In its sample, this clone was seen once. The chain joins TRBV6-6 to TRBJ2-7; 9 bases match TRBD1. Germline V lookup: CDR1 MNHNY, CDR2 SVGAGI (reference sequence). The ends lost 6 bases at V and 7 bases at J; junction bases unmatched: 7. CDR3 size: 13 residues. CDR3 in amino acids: CASSRTGEGEQYF. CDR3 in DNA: TGTGCCAGCAGCCGGACAGGGGAGGGGGAGCAGTACTTC.

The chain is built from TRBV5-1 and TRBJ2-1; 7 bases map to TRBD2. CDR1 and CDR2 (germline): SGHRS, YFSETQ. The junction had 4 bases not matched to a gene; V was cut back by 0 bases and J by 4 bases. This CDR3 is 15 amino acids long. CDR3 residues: CASSLAGTIYNEQFF. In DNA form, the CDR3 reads TGCGCCAGCAGCTTGGCCGGGACTATATACAATGAGCAGTTCTTC. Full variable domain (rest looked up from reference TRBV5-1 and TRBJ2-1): KAGVTQTPRYLIKTRGQQVTLSCSPISGHRSVSWYQQTPGQGLQFLFEYFSETQRNKGNFPGRFSGRQFSNSRSEMNVSTLELGDSALYLCASSLAGTIYNEQFFGPGTRLTVL.

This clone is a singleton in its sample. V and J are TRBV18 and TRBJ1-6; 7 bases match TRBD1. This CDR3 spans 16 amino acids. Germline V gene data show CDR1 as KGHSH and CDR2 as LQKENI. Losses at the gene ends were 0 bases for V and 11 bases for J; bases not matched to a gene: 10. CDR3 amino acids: CASSPPVTGRGTPLHF. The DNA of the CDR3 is TGTGCCAGCTCACCACCGGTGACAGGGCGTGGTACACCCCTCCACTTT.

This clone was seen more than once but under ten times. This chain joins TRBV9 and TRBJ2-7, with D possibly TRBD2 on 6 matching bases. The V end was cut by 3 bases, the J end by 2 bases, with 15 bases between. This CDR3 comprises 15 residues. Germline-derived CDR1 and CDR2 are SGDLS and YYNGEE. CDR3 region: CASSADGGPTYEQYF. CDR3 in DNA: TGTGCCAGCAGCGCCGACGGAGGGCCGACCTACGAGCAGTACTTC.

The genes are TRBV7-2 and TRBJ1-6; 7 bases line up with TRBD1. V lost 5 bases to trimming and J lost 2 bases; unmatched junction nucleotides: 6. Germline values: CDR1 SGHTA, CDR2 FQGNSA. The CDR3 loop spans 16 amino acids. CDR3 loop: CASSVTGIAYNSPLHF. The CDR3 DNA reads TGTGCCAGCAGCGTGACAGGGATCGCCTATAATTCACCCCTCCACTTT.

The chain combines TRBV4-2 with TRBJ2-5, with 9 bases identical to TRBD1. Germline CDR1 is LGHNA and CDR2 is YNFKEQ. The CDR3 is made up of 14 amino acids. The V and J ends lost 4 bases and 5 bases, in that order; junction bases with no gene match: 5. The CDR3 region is CASSLGQGRETQYF. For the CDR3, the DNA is TGTGCCAGCAGCCTCGGACAGGGGAGGGAGACCCAGTACTTC.

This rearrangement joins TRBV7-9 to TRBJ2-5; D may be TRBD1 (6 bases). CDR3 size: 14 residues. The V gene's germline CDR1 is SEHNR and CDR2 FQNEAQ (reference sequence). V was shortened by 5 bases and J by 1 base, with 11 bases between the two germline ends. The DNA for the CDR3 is TGTGCCAGCAGCCTATTAGGGGGCCAAGAGACCCAGTACTTC. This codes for CASSLLGGQETQYF.